This TCR beta chain came from a study of technical replicates of blood from several donors. Assay: immunoSEQ multiplex PCR; the TCRdb copy retains only in-frame clones and omits some. This sample has tens of thousands of clones; 95% occur once, and the top ten carry more than 0.2%. V gave up 6 bases and J gave up 0 bases, with 12 bases separating them. CDR3 size: 14 residues. The germline gives CDR1 MNHNY, CDR2 SVGAGI (reference sequence). The clonotype was recovered from a human donor in good health. The chain has TRBV6-6 and TRBJ2-7, with a possible D match to TRBD1 (6 bases). Source material: T cells isolated from PBMCs. CDR3 region: CASRRDTISYEQYF. In nucleotides, the CDR3 is TGTGCCAGCAGAAGGGACACTATCTCCTACGAGCAGTACTTC.